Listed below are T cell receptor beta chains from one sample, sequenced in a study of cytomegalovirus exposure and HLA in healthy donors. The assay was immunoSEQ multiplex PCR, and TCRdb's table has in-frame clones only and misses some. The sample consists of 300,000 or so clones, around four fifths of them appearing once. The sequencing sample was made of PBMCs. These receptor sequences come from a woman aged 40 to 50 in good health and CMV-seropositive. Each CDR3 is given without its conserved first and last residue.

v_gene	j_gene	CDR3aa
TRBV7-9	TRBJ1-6	ASSRTGVYPSPLH
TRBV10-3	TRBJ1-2	AISEPGNTGVYGYT
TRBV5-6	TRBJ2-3	ASSSLSGPATSTDTQY
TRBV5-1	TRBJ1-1	ASTLGTGVGTEAF
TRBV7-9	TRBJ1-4	ASSSRDTEVEKLF
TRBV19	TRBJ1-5	ASSPRDSLNSNQPQH
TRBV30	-	AWSVGPSGRPYEQY
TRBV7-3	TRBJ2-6	ASSPRAGTGLSGANGLT
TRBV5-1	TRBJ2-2	ASSRGAGGELF
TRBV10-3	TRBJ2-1	AISVPGLAGYNEQF
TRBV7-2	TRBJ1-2	ASSYPTGGYT
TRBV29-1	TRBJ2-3	SVQRGGDTQY
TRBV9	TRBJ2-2	ASSVSGTNTGELF
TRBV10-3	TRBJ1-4	AISPGGLTNEKLF
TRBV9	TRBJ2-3	ASSALSGIVDTQY
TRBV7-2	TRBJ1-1	ASSQDRAGRSTEAF
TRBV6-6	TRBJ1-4	ASSNPSGTGTEKLF
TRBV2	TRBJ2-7	ASSDGLAGVYEQY
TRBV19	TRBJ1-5	ASSTDSSNQPQH
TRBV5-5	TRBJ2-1	ASSSGGSSYNEQF
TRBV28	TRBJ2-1	AVGTSGANSYNEQF
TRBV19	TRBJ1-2	ASSIGPPIQGPGYT
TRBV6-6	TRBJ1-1	ASSSGDWGGPEAF
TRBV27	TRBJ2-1	ASSRGYNEQF
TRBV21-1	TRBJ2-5	ASSETGTGNETQY
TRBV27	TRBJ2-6	ASSSPTGAGANVLT
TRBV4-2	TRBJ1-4	ATAPPGANEKLF
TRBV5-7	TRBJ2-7	ASSFPTGSYEQY